These T cell receptor beta chains were read from a single sample in a study of blood T cell repertoires in COVID-19. Some clones are missing from TCRdb's copy, which holds only in-frame ones; the method was immunoSEQ multiplex PCR. The table has 330,000 or so clones, about 92% seen once. Sample: PBMCs or T cells enriched from blood (not recorded which). Receptor source: a woman younger than 45 who had recovered from COVID-19. CDR3s leave out the opening cysteine and the closing phenylalanine or tryptophan. The order of the fields is J gene, V gene, CDR3 protein.

TRBJ2-5 TRBV7-9 ASSHETGMKTQY
TRBJ1-1 TRBV27 ASSFGTPVNTEAF
TRBJ1-4 TRBV5-1 ASSLPGPNEKLF
TRBJ2-1 TRBV28 ASSNIPGQGGRGQF
TRBJ1-5 TRBV7-2 ASSPTGDRAQH
TRBJ2-7 TRBV28 AIQYEQY
TRBJ2-3 TRBV5-1 ASSLQRGSRTDTQY
TRBJ1-4 TRBV18 ASSPTTGVREKLF
TRBJ2-7 TRBV27 ASSLTGGSYEQY
TRBJ2-3 TRBV11-2 ASSFSLAGAGDTQY
TRBJ1-2 TRBV15 ATSELRVGYGYT
TRBJ1-2 TRBV5-1 ASSPDPGDYGYT
TRBJ2-7 TRBV29-1 SVEDGFKRGPYEQY
TRBJ2-1 TRBV5-6 ASRFSGYNEQF
TRBJ2-7 TRBV11-3 ASSQYDSYEQY
TRBJ2-7 TRBV28 ASSPTLTTSGSSHEQY
TRBJ2-5 TRBV28 ASSHMGTFDQETQY
TRBJ2-2 TRBV2 ASSPTSGRGTGELF
TRBJ2-7 TRBV11-2 ASSSSGGTGNRYEQY
TRBJ2-1 TRBV5-5 ASSAKQIGQVRNEQF
TRBJ1-6 TRBV7-2 ASSLGTANSPLH